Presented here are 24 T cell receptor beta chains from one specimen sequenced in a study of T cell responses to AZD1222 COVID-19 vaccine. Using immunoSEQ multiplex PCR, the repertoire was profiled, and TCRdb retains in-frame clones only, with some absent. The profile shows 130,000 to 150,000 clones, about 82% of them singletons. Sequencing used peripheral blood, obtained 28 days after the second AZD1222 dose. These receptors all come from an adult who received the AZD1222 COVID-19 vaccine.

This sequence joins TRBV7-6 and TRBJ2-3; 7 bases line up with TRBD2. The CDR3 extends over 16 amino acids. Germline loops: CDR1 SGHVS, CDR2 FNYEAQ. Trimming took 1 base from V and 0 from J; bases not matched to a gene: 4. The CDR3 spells CASSLEVAGSTDTQYF. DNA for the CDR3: TGTGCCAGCAGCTTAGAGGTAGCGGGTAGCACAGATACGCAGTATTTT.

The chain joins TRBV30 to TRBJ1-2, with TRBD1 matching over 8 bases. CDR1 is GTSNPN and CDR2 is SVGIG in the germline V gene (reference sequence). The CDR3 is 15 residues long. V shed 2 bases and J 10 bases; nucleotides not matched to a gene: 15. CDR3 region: CAWSLRLRNRGAYTF. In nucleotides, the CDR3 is TGTGCCTGGAGTCTAAGATTACGCAACAGGGGGGCCTACACCTTC.

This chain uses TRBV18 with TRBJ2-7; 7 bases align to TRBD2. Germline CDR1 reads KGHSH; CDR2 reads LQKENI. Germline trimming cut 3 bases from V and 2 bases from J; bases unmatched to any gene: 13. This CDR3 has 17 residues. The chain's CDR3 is CASSPQVGGRATYEQYF. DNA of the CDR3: TGTGCCAGCTCACCCCAGGTGGGTGGGAGGGCTACCTACGAGCAGTACTTC.

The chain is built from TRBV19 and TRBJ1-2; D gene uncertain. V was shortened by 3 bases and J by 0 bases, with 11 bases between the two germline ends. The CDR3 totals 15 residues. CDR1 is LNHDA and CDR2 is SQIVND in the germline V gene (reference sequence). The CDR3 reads CASSMSRPTNYGYTF. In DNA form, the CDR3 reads TGTGCCAGTAGTATGTCCCGCCCTACTAACTATGGCTACACCTTC.

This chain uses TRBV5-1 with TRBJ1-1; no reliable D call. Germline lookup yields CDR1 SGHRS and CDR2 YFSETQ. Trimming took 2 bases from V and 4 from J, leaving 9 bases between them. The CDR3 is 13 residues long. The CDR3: CASSFVVGTEAFF. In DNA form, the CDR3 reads TGCGCCAGCAGCTTTGTCGTGGGCACTGAAGCTTTCTTT.

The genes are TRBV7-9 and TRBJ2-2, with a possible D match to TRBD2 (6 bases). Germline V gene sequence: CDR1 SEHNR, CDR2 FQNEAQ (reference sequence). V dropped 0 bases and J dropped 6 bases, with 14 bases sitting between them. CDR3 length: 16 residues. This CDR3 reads CASSLALGLSPGELFF. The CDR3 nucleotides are TGTGCCAGCAGCTTAGCACTTGGACTATCCCCCGGGGAGCTGTTTTTT. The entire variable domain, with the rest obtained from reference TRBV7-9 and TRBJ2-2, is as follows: DTGVSQNPRHKITKRGQNVTFRCDPISEHNRLYWYRQTLGQGPEFLTYFQNEAQLEKSRLLSDRFSAERPKGSFSTLEIQRTEQGDSAMYLCASSLALGLSPGELFFGEGSRLTVL.

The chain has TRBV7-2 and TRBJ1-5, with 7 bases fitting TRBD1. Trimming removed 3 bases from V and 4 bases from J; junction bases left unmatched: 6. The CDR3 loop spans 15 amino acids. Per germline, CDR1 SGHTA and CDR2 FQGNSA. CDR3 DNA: TGTGCCAGCAGCTTCAGACAGGGTGGAAATCAGCCCCAGCATTTT. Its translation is CASSFRQGGNQPQHF. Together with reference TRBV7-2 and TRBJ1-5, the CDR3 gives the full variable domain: GAGVSQSPSNKVTEKGKDVELRCDPISGHTALYWYRQSLGQGLEFLIYFQGNSAPDKSGLPSDRFSAERTGGSVSTLTIQRTQQEDSAVYLCASSFRQGGNQPQHFGDGTRLSIL.

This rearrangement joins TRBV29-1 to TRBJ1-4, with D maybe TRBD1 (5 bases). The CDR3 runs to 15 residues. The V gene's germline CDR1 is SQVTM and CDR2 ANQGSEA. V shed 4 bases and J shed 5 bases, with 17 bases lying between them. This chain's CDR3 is CSVVTASVGNEKLFF. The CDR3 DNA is TGCAGCGTTGTGACAGCTAGCGTCGGCAATGAAAAACTGTTTTTT.

The CDR3 bases are TGTGCCAGCAGTTTTAGGGGGGATATGAACACTGAAGCTTTCTTT. Its protein product is CASSFRGDMNTEAFF. The V and J genes are TRBV28 and TRBJ1-1; D perhaps matches TRBD1 (6 bases). CDR1 and CDR2 from the germline V gene are MDHEN and SYDVKM. This CDR3 spans 15 amino acids. The V and J ends lost 3 bases and 0 bases respectively, with 11 bases between them. Full variable domain (rest looked up from reference TRBV28 and TRBJ1-1): DVKVTQSSRYLVKRTGEKVFLECVQDMDHENMFWYRQDPGLGLRLIYFSYDVKMKEKGDIPEGYSVSREKKERFSLILESASTNQTSMYLCASSFRGDMNTEAFFGQGTRLTVV.

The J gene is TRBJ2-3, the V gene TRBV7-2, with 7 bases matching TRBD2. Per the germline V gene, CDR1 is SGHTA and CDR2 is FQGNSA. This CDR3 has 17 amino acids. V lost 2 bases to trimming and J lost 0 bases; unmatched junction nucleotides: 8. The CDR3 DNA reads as TGTGCCAGCAGCTTATCCCAACTTAGCGGGAGCACAGATACGCAGTATTTT. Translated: CASSLSQLSGSTDTQYF.

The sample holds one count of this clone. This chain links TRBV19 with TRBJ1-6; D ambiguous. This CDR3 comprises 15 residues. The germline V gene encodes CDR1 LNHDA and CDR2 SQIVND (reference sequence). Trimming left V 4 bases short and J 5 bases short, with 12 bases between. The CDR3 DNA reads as TGTGCCAGTAGTAATACCCCCGGGAATAATTCACCCCTCCACTTT. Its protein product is CASSNTPGNNSPLHF.

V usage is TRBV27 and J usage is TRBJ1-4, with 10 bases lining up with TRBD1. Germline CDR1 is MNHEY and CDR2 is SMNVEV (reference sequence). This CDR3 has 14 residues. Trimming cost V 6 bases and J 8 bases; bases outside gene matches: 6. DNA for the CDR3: TGTGCCAGCAGGCGGGGACAGGGGAGCGAAAAACTGTTTTTT. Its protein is CASRRGQGSEKLFF.

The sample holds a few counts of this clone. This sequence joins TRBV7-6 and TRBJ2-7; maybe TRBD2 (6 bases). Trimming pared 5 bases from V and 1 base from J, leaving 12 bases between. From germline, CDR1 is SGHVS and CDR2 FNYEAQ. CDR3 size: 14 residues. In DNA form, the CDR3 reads TGTGCCAGCAGCCCTCCGGGGGAATCCTACGAGCAGTACTTC. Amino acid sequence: CASSPPGESYEQYF.

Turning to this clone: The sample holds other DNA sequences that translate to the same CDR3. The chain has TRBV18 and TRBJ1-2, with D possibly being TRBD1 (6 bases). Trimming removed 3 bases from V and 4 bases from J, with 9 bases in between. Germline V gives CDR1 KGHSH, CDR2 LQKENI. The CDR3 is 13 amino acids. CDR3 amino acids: CASSPEDSYGYTF. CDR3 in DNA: TGTGCCAGCTCACCCGAGGACAGCTATGGCTACACCTTC.

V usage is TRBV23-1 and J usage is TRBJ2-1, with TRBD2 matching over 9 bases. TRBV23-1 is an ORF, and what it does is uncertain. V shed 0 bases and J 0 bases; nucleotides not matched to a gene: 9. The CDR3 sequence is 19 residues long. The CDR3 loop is CASSQSTSGPDLSYNEQFF. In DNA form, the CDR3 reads TGCGCCAGCAGTCAATCGACTAGCGGTCCGGACCTCTCCTACAATGAGCAGTTCTTC.

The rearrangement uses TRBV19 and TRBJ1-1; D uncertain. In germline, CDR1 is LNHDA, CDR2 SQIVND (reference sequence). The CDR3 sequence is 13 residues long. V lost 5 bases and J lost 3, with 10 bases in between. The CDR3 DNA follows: TGTGCCAGTAGTGTAGGGCCTCACACTGAAGCTTTCTTT. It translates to CASSVGPHTEAFF.

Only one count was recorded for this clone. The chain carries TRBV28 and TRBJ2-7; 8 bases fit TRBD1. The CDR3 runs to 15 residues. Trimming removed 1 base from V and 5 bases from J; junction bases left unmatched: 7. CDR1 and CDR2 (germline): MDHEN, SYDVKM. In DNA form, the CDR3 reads TGTGCCAGCAGTTTATATTCACAGGGGGAACACGAGCAGTACTTC. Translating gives CASSLYSQGEHEQYF.

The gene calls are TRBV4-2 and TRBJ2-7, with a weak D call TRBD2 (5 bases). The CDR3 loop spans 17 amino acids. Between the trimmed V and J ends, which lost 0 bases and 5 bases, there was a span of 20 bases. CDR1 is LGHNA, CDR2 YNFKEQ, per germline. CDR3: CASSQDPANGENDEQYF. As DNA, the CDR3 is TGTGCCAGCAGCCAAGATCCGGCCAACGGGGAGAATGACGAGCAGTACTTC.

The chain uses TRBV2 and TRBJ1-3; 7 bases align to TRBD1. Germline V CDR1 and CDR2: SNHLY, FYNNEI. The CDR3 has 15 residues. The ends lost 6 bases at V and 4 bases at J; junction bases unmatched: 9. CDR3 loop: CASSPQGVGGNTIYF. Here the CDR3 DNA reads TGTGCCAGCAGCCCCCAGGGGGTCGGGGGAAACACCATATATTTT.

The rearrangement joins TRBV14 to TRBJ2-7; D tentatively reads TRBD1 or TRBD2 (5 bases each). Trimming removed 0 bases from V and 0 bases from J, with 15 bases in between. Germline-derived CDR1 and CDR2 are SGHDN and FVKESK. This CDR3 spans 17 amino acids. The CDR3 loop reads CASSQDGTGPSSYEQYF. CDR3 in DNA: TGTGCCAGCAGCCAAGATGGAACGGGACCTAGCTCCTACGAGCAGTACTTC. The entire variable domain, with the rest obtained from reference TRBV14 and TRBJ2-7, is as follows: EAGVTQFPSHSVIEKGQTVTLRCDPISGHDNLYWYRRVMGKEIKFLLHFVKESKQDESGMPNNRFLAERTGGTYSTLKVQPAELEDSGVYFCASSQDGTGPSSYEQYFGPGTRLTVT.

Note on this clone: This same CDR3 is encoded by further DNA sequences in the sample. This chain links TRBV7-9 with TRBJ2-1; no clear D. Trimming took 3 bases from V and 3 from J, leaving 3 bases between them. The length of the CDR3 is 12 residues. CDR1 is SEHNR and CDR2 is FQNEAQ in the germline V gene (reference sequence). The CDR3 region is CASSLDYNEQFF. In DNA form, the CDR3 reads TGTGCCAGCAGCTTGGACTACAATGAGCAGTTCTTC.

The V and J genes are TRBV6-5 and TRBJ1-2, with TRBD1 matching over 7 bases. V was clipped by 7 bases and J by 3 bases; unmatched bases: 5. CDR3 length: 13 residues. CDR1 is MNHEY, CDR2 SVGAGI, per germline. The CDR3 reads CASTRQGHYGYTF. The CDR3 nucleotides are TGTGCCAGCACCCGACAGGGACACTATGGCTACACCTTC.

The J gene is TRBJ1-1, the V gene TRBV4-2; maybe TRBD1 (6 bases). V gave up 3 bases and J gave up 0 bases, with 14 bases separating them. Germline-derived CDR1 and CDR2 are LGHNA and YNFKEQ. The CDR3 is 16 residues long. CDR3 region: CASSQSTGSMNTEAFF. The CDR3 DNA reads TGTGCCAGCAGCCAGTCGACAGGATCCATGAACACTGAAGCTTTCTTT.

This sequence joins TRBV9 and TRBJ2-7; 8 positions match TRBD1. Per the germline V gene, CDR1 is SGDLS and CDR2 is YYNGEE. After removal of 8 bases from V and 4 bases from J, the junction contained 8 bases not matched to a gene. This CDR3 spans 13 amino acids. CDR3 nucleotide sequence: TGTGCCAGTGCGCAGGGGGCGACGTACGAGCAGTACTTC. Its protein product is CASAQGATYEQYF.